This passage covers 12 T cell receptor beta chains from one sample sequenced in a study of T cells in Graves' hyperthyroidism and ophthalmopathy. From RNA transcripts, TCR beta CDR3 regions were amplified. First-round RT-PCR targeting the TCR CDR3 was performed with the HTBI primer set. MiXCR was run by TCRdb on the multiplex PCR reads, yielding one entry per CDR3 protein. The sample includes about 640,000 distinct CDR3 sequences, less than 25% of them seen just once. The sample was blood. The receptors come from a man between 25 and 39 years old with Graves' ophthalmopathy.

This clonotype was seen many times. The chain links TRBV24-1 to TRBJ1-1, with no clear D. The V end was cut by 5 bases, the J end by 0 bases, with 9 bases between. The CDR3 is made up of 14 amino acids. Germline-derived CDR1 and CDR2 are KGHDR and SFDVKD. The CDR3 reads CATSVRGLNTEAFF. The CDR3 DNA reads TGTGCCACCAGTGTTAGAGGGTTGAACACTGAAGCTTTCTTT.

Ten or more counts support this clonotype. The chain carries TRBV20-1 and TRBJ1-1, with 7 nucleotides matching TRBD1. The germline gives CDR1 DFQATT, CDR2 SNEGSKA (reference sequence). J lost 3 bases, V lost 5 bases, and 3 bases had no gene match. This CDR3 has 12 residues. The CDR3 nucleotides read TGCAGTGCTTACACAGGGGACACTGAAGCTTTCTTT. Amino acids: CSAYTGDTEAFF.

This clonotype was seen only a few times. The J gene is TRBJ2-7, the V gene TRBV20-1; D ambiguous. The CDR3 contains 15 residues. Germline CDR1 is DFQATT and CDR2 is SNEGSKA (reference sequence). With 2 bases removed from V and 5 bases from J, the gap between germline ends came to 19 bases. CDR3 protein: CSARIAIGLMDEQYF. Here the CDR3 DNA reads TGCAGTGCTAGAATCGCAATCGGGCTAATGGACGAGCAGTACTTC.

V and J are TRBV7-9 and TRBJ2-1; perhaps TRBD2 as D (6 bases). V lost 2 bases to trimming and J lost 6 bases, with 26 bases between them. This CDR3 comprises 19 residues. Germline V gene sequence: CDR1 SEHNR, CDR2 FQNEAQ (reference sequence). Here the CDR3 reads CASSLNRWLGRTSSNEQFF. The CDR3 nucleotides are TGTGCCAGCAGCTTAAATCGCTGGCTTGGGAGGACCTCTAGCAATGAGCAGTTCTTC.

The sample holds many counts of this clonotype. The V and J genes are TRBV3-1 and TRBJ2-1, with D possibly being TRBD1 (5 bases). V lost 6 bases to trimming and J lost 4 bases, with 7 bases between them. Germline loops: CDR1 LGHDT, CDR2 YNNKEL (reference sequence). The CDR3 is 12 amino acids. CDR3 protein: CASSQGYNEQFF. The CDR3 nucleotides read TGTGCCAGCAGTCAGGGATACAATGAGCAGTTCTTC.

This sequence joins TRBV20-1 and TRBJ2-5; TRBD2 agrees at 11 bases. Germline values: CDR1 DFQATT, CDR2 SNEGSKA (reference sequence). This CDR3 is built from 15 residues. V dropped 3 bases and J dropped 3; count of bases not matched to a gene: 6. CDR3 DNA sequence: TGCAGTGCTAGCGCGCTAGCGGGAGGTGAAGAGACCCAGTACTTC. As protein: CSASALAGGEETQYF.

This clonotype was seen repeatedly, ten times or more. This chain links TRBV6-1 with TRBJ2-7, with 10 bases that match TRBD1. CDR1 is MNHNS, CDR2 SASEGT, per germline. V lost 5 bases to trimming and J lost 5 bases; unmatched junction nucleotides: 6. The CDR3 spans 14 residues. CDR3: CASSTRQGAHEQYF. The CDR3 nucleotides are TGTGCCAGCAGTACAAGACAGGGGGCCCACGAGCAGTACTTC.

This chain joins TRBV7-9 and TRBJ2-1; a possible D gene is TRBD2 (6 bases). The CDR3 runs 18 residues. Trimming removed 1 base at V and 4 bases at J, with 20 bases between. CDR1 and CDR2 (germline): SEHNR, FQNEAQ (reference sequence). The CDR3 loop is CASSLVSLVAAIYNEQFF. In nucleotides, the CDR3 is TGTGCCAGCAGCTTAGTGTCTCTCGTAGCGGCTATTTACAATGAGCAGTTCTTC.

This clonotype was counted only a few times. J is TRBJ1-2 and V is TRBV5-1; TRBD1 is a possible D gene (5 bases). V was pared by 6 bases and J by 0 bases, with 9 bases between. The CDR3 is 13 residues long. Germline loops: CDR1 SGHRS, CDR2 YFSETQ. CDR3 DNA sequence: TGCGCCAGCACCGCAGGGTCTAACTATGGCTACACCTTC. Amino acid sequence: CASTAGSNYGYTF.

The J gene is TRBJ1-1, the V gene TRBV30; D is possibly TRBD1 (5 bases). Deletions cut 5 bases from V and 0 bases from J, with 13 bases between. This CDR3 region has 14 residues. Looked up from germline, CDR1 is GTSNPN and CDR2 is SVGIG (reference sequence). The CDR3 sequence is CAWGDTGMNTEAFF. The CDR3 bases are TGTGCCTGGGGCGACACAGGAATGAACACTGAAGCTTTCTTT.

This clonotype was seen a few times. The gene calls are TRBV6-1 and TRBJ2-5, with 9 bases aligning to TRBD2. The length of the CDR3 is 16 residues. Germline loops: CDR1 MNHNS, CDR2 SASEGT. Trimming at V came to 4 bases and at J to 5 bases, leaving 11 bases not matched to a gene. In DNA form, the CDR3 reads TGTGCCAGCAGTGCCGGGACTAGCTCAGGGGGGGAGACCCAGTACTTC. Protein product: CASSAGTSSGGETQYF.

In its sample, this clonotype was seen many times. V and J are TRBV2 and TRBJ2-1, with no clear D. V lost 8 bases and J lost 5, with 19 bases in between. In germline, CDR1 is SNHLY, CDR2 FYNNEI. The CDR3 runs 15 residues. The CDR3, as DNA: TGTGCCAGCTCGCTAGAAGGACGAGCCAACAATGAGCAGTTCTTC. Its protein is CASSLEGRANNEQFF.